The next 4 T cell receptor beta chains were all read from a single sample in a study of cytomegalovirus exposure and HLA in healthy donors. It was with 60 Vbeta and 13 Jbeta primers that the PCR ran. The table came from immunoSEQ multiplex PCR; TCRdb's copy has only in-frame clones and leaves some out. The data show about 200,000 clones, around 85% seen once. The sample comprised PBMCs. The receptors stem from a girl aged 2 to 10 in good health and CMV-seronegative.

This chain links TRBV25-1 with TRBJ2-1, with 11 bases fitting TRBD2. V was pared by 3 bases and J by 0 bases, with 7 bases of the junction left unmatched. The CDR3 sequence is 18 residues long. Germline V gives CDR1 MGHDK, CDR2 SYGVNS. CDR3 in DNA: TGTGCCAGCAGTGACCTAGCGGGAGGACCCCGCTCCTACAATGAGCAGTTCTTC. It specifies CASSDLAGGPRSYNEQFF.

CDR3 residues: CASSEPEFEKLFF. The CDR3 bases are TGTGCCAGCAGTGAACCCGAGTTCGAAAAACTGTTTTTT. V is TRBV2 and J is TRBJ1-4, with D unclear. CDR3 length: 13 amino acids. The ends were cut back, 2 bases at V and 8 bases at J, with 9 bases in the middle. Germline CDR1 reads SNHLY; CDR2 reads FYNNEI. Using reference TRBV2 and TRBJ1-4 for the parts outside the CDR3, the full variable domain is EPEVTQTPSHQVTQMGQEVILRCVPISNHLYFYWYRQILGQKVEFLVSFYNNEISEKSEIFDDQFSVERPDGSNFTLKIRSTKLEDSAMYFCASSEPEFEKLFFGSGTQLSVL.

The V gene is TRBV6-5, the J gene TRBJ1-4, with D perhaps TRBD1 (6 bases). Trimming shortened V by 2 bases and J by 10 bases, and 17 bases separated the two germline ends. The CDR3 loop spans 15 amino acids. From germline, CDR1 is MNHEY and CDR2 SVGAGI. CDR3 sequence reads: CASSYLNDRSRKLFF. The CDR3 bases are TGTGCCAGCAGTTACCTAAACGACAGGAGCCGAAAACTGTTTTTT.

The CDR3 nucleotides read TGCGCCAGCAAACTAGATCTCACCGGGGAGCTGTTTTTT. Translation: CASKLDLTGELFF. The rearrangement links TRBV10-1 to TRBJ2-2, with D possibly being TRBD2 (5 bases). The germline gives CDR1 WNHNN, CDR2 SYGVQD (reference sequence). The CDR3 loop spans 13 amino acids. Deletions cut 7 bases from V and 4 bases from J, with 10 bases between.